The clone carrying this T cell receptor beta chain was counted once. Antigen unknown. V shed 3 bases and J 7 bases; nucleotides not matched to a gene: 4. Germline loops: CDR1 SGHRS, CDR2 YFSETQ. The CDR3 contains 13 residues. This specimen belongs to a study of T cell responses to AZD1222 COVID-19 vaccine. Study-level background: Pooling covered second doses at about 4 or about 12 weeks.

Study-wide results and limits: Dominant at 160-218 and 743-854, vaccine-associated CD4 TCRs also spanned spike. Reportedly, nearly half the spike-specific TCRs target unmutated variant regions.

The method was immunoSEQ multiplex PCR; TCRdb's version includes in-frame clones alone and lacks a portion of them. The sample carries about 140,000 clones, around 91% recorded once. The chain has TRBV5-1 and TRBJ1-1; the match to TRBD1 covers 9 bases. This sample comprised peripheral blood, obtained on day 0 of AZD1222 vaccination. This clonotype originated in an adult in good health. For the CDR3, the DNA is TGCGCCAGCAGCTCAGGACAGGGGCTTGAAGCTTTCTTT. Its translation: CASSSGQGLEAFF.